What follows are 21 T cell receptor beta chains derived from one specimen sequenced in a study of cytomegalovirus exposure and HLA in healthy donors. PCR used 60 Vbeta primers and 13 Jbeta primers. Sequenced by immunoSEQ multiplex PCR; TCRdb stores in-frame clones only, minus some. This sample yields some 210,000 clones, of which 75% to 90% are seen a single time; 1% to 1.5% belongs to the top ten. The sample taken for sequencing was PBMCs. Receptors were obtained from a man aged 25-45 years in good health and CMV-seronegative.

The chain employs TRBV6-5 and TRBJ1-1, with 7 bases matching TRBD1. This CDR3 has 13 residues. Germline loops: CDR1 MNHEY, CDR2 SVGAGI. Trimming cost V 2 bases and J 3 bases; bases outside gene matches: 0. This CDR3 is CASSYGTDTEAFF. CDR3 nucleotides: TGTGCCAGCAGTTACGGGACAGACACTGAAGCTTTCTTT.

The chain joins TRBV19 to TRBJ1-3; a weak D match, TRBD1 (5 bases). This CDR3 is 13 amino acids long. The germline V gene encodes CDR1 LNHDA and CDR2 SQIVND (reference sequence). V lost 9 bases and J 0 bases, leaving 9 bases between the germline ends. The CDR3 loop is CASRQLSGNTIYF. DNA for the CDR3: TGTGCCAGCAGACAGCTCTCTGGAAACACCATATATTTT.

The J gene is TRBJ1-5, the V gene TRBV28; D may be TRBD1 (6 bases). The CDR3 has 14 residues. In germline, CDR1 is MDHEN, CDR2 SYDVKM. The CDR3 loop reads CGAGEGNSNQPQHF. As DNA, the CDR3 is TGTGGAGCAGGGGAAGGGAATAGCAATCAGCCCCAGCATTTT. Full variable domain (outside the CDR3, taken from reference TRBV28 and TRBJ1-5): DVKVTQSSRYLVKRTGEKVFLECVQDMDHENMFWYRQDPGLGLRLIYFSYDVKMKEKGDIPEGYSVSREKKERFSLILESASTNQTSMYLCGAGEGNSNQPQHFGDGTRLSIL.

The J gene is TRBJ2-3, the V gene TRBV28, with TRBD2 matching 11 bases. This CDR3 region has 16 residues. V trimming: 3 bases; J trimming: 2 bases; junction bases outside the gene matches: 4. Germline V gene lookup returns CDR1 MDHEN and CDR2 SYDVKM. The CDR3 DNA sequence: TGTGCCAGCAGTTTCCTTAGCGGGAGGGACACAGATACGCAGTATTTT. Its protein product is CASSFLSGRDTDTQYF.

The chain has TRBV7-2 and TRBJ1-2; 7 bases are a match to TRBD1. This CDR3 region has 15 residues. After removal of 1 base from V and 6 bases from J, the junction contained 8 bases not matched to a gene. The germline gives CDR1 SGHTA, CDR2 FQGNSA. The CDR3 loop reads CASSLVGAGGNGYTF. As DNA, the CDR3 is TGTGCCAGCAGCTTAGTTGGGGCAGGGGGAAATGGCTACACCTTC.

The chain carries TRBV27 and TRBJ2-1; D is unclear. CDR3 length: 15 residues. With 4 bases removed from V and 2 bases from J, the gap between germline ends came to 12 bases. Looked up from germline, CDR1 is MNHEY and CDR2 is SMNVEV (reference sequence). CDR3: CASSYDSYAYNEQFF. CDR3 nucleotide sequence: TGTGCCAGCAGTTATGACTCCTATGCCTACAATGAGCAGTTCTTC.

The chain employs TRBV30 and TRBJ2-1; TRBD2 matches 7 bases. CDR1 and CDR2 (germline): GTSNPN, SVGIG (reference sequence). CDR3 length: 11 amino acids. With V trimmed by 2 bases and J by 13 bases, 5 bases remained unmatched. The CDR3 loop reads CAWSPGLNQFF. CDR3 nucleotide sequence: TGTGCCTGGAGTCCGGGACTAAATCAGTTCTTC.

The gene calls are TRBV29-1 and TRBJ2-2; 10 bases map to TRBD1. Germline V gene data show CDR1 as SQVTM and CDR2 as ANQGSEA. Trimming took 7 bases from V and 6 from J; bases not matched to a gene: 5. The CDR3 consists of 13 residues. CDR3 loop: CSGGQGKSGELFF. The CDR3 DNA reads TGCAGCGGGGGACAGGGGAAGTCCGGGGAGCTGTTTTTT.

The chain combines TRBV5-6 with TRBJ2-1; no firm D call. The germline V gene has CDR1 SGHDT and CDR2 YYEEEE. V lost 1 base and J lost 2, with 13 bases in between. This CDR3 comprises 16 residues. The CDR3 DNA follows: TGTGCCAGCAGCTTGATCGTTCCACTCACCTACAATGAGCAGTTCTTC. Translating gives CASSLIVPLTYNEQFF. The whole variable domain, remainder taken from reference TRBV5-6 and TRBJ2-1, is DAGVTQSPTHLIKTRGQQVTLRCSPKSGHDTVSWYQQALGQGPQFIFQYYEEEERQRGNFPDRFSGHQFPNYSSELNVNALLLGDSALYLCASSLIVPLTYNEQFFGPGTRLTVL.

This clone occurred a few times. CDR3 protein: CASSRDRGNTGELFF. The CDR3 coding sequence is TGTGCCAGCAGTCGGGACAGGGGGAACACCGGGGAGCTGTTTTTT. The chain employs TRBV6-1 and TRBJ2-2; 10 nucleotides align to TRBD1. Looked up from germline, CDR1 is MNHNS and CDR2 is SASEGT. The length of the CDR3 is 15 residues. Unmatched junction bases numbered 1, after V lost 5 bases and J lost 1 base.

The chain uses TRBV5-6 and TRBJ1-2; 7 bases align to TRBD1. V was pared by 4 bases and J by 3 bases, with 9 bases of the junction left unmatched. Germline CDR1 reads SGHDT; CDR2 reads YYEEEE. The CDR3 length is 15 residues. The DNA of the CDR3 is TGTGCCAGCAGCGTTGGGACAGAGAGATACTATGGCTACACCTTC. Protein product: CASSVGTERYYGYTF.

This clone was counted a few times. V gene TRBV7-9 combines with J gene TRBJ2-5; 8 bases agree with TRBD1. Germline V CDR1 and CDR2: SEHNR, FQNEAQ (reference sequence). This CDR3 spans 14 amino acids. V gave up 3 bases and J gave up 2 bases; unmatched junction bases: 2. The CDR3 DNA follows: TGTGCCAGCAGCTTCGGACAGGGACAAGAGACCCAGTACTTC. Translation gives CASSFGQGQETQYF.

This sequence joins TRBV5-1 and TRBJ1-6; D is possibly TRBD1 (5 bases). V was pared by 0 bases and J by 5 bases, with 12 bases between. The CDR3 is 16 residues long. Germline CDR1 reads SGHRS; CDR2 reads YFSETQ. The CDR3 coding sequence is TGCGCCAGCAGCTTGGAGTGGACAATGAATAATTCACCCCTCCACTTT. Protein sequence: CASSLEWTMNNSPLHF.

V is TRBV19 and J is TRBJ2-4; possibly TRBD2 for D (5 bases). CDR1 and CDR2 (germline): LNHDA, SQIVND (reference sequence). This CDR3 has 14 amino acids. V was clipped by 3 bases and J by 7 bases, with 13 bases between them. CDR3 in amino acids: CASSIGVRLNIQYF. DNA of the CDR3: TGTGCCAGTAGTATCGGGGTCCGCCTGAACATTCAGTACTTC.

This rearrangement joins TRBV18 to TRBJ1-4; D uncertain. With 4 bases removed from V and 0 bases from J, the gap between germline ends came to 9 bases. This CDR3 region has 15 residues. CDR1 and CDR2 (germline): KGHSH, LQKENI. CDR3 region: CASSQFASTNEKLFF. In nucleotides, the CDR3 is TGTGCCAGCTCACAATTTGCGTCAACTAATGAAAAACTGTTTTTT.

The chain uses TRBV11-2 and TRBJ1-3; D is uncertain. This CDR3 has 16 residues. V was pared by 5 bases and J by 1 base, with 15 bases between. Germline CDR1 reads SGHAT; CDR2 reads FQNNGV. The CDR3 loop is CASSPAWGGSGNTIYF. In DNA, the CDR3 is TGTGCCAGCAGCCCGGCATGGGGAGGATCTGGAAACACCATATATTTT. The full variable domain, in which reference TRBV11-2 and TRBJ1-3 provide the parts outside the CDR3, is EAGVAQSPRYKIIEKRQSVAFWCNPISGHATLYWYQQILGQGPKLLIQFQNNGVVDDSQLPKDRFSAERLKGVDSTLKIQPAKLEDSAVYLCASSPAWGGSGNTIYFGEGSWLTVV.

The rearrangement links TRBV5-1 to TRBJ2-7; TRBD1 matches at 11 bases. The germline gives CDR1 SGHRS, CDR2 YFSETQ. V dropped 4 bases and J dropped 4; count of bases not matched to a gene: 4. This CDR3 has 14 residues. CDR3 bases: TGCGCCAGCAGCGCCCGGGACAGGGGGTACGAGCAGTACTTC. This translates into CASSARDRGYEQYF. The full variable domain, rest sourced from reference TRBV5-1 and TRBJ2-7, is KAGVTQTPRYLIKTRGQQVTLSCSPISGHRSVSWYQQTPGQGLQFLFEYFSETQRNKGNFPGRFSGRQFSNSRSEMNVSTLELGDSALYLCASSARDRGYEQYFGPGTRLTVT.

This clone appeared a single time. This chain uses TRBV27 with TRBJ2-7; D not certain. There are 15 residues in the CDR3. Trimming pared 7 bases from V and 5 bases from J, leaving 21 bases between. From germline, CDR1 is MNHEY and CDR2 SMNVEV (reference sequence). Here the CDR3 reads CASTDLLLGVNEQYF. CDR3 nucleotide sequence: TGTGCCAGCACCGATCTCCTGCTAGGTGTGAACGAGCAGTACTTC.

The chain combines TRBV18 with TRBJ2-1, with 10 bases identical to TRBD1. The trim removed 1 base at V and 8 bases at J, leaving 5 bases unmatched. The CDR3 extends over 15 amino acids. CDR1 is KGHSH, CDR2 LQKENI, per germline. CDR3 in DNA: TGTGCCAGCTCACCACTCGACAGGGGGCGGGATGAGCAGTTCTTC. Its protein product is CASSPLDRGRDEQFF.

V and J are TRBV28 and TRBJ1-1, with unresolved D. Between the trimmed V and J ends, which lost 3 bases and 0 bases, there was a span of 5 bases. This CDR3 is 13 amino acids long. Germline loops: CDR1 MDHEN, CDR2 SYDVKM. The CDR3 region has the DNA TGTGCCAGCAGTTTCCGCGTGAACACTGAAGCTTTCTTT. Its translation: CASSFRVNTEAFF.

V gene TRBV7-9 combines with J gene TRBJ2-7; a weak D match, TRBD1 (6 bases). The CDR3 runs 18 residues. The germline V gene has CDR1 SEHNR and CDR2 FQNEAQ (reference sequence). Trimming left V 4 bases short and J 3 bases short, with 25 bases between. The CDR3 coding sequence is TGTGCCAGCAGCTCTAGAAAGCCAACAGGGCCCAAAAACTACGAGCAGTACTTC. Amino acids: CASSSRKPTGPKNYEQYF.